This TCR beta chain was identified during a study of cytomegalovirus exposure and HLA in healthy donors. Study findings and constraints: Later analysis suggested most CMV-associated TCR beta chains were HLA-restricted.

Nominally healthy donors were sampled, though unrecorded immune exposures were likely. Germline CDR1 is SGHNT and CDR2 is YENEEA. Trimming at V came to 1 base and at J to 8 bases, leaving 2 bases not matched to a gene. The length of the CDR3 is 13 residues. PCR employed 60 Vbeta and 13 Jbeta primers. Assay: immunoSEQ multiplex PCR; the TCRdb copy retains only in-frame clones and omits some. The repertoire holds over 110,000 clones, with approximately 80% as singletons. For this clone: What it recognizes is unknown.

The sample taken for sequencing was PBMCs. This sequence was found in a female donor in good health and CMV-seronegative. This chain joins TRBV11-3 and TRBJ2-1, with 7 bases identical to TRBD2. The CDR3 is CASSLGREYEQFF. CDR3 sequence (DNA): TGTGCCAGCAGCTTAGGGCGGGAGTATGAGCAGTTCTTC.